This T cell receptor beta chain was profiled in a study of T cell repertoires in cytomegalovirus infection. This CDR3 is built from 15 residues. The V gene's germline CDR1 is MNHEY and CDR2 SVGEGT. J was trimmed by 7 bases and V by 6 bases; bases with no gene match: 8. TCRdb reprocessed the reads via MiXCR and lists one record per CDR3 protein. Of approximately 170,000 distinct CDR3 sequences listed, approximately 15% are singletons. The rearrangement joins TRBV6-2 or TRBV6-3 to TRBJ2-2, with 10 bases aligning to TRBD1. Sequenced: PBMCs. The receptor's source is a human donor in good health (CMV status not recorded). Some clones in this sample may be carry-over from other donors' samples. The CDR3: CASRTTGGKFGELFF. The DNA for the CDR3 is TGTGCCAGCAGAACGACAGGGGGCAAGTTCGGGGAGCTGTTTTTT.